The rows below give T cell receptor beta chains drawn from one sample of a study of blood T cell repertoires in COVID-19. TCRdb keeps only in-frame clones here, not all; method: immunoSEQ multiplex PCR. The repertoire consists of roughly 260,000 clones, with 75% to 95% occurring once and the leading ten covering 2.6%. The material sequenced was peripheral blood. The receptors here all came from a person between 18 and 30 years old with COVID-19, enrolled during active disease. CDR3s include the opening cysteine and the closing phenylalanine or tryptophan. The size of a clone is reported for some rows only, either as once, few or many, or as a class for expanded clones.

>TRBJ2-3|TRBV7-2|NA
CASSLALAGALTSTDTQYF
>TRBJ2-1|TRBV7-9|NA
CASSLLPTSVEQFF
>TRBJ1-3|TRBV28|NA
CASRLTGSGNTIYF
>TRBJ1-2|TRBV5-3|many
CARSRGQGRGYTF
>TRBJ2-3|TRBV6-2/TRBV6-3|NA
CASSRLAAVTDTQYF
>TRBJ2-1|TRBV3-1/TRBV3-2|NA
CASSQGASGSNEQFF
>TRBJ2-7|TRBV6-5|once
CASSSVSYEQYF
>TRBJ1-6|TRBV6-2/TRBV6-3|NA
CASSSFRVNSPLHF
>TRBJ2-2|TRBV29-1|NA
CSVKTDYTGELFF
>TRBJ1-2|TRBV4-2|NA
CASSQDEGTNYGYTF
>TRBJ2-1|TRBV5-1|NA
CASSFDQVNAYNEQFF
>TRBJ2-7|TRBV6-2/TRBV6-3|NA
CASSYSPPQGMAYEQYF
>TRBJ1-2|TRBV29-1|NA
CSVKGKTGPSNYGYTF
>TRBJ2-1|TRBV19|NA
CASSLQGAKQFF
>TRBJ1-5|TRBV19|NA
CASRLDSSNQPQHF
>TRBJ2-3|TRBV18|few
CASSIGAADTQYF
>TRBJ2-7|TRBV27|NA
CASSPILTGGYEQYF
>TRBJ2-2|TRBV15|NA
CATSRAGTSENTGELFF
>TRBJ2-2|TRBV9|NA
CASSASGTRDTGELFF
>TRBJ1-1|TRBV7-9|NA
CASSQNTEAFF
>TRBJ2-7|TRBV9|NA
CASSARQGTREQYF
>TRBJ2-5|TRBV5-1|NA
CASTPGGFVETQYF
>TRBJ1-1|TRBV28|NA
CASSFRRNTEAFF
>TRBJ2-2|TRBV19|NA
CASRLVEIGELFF